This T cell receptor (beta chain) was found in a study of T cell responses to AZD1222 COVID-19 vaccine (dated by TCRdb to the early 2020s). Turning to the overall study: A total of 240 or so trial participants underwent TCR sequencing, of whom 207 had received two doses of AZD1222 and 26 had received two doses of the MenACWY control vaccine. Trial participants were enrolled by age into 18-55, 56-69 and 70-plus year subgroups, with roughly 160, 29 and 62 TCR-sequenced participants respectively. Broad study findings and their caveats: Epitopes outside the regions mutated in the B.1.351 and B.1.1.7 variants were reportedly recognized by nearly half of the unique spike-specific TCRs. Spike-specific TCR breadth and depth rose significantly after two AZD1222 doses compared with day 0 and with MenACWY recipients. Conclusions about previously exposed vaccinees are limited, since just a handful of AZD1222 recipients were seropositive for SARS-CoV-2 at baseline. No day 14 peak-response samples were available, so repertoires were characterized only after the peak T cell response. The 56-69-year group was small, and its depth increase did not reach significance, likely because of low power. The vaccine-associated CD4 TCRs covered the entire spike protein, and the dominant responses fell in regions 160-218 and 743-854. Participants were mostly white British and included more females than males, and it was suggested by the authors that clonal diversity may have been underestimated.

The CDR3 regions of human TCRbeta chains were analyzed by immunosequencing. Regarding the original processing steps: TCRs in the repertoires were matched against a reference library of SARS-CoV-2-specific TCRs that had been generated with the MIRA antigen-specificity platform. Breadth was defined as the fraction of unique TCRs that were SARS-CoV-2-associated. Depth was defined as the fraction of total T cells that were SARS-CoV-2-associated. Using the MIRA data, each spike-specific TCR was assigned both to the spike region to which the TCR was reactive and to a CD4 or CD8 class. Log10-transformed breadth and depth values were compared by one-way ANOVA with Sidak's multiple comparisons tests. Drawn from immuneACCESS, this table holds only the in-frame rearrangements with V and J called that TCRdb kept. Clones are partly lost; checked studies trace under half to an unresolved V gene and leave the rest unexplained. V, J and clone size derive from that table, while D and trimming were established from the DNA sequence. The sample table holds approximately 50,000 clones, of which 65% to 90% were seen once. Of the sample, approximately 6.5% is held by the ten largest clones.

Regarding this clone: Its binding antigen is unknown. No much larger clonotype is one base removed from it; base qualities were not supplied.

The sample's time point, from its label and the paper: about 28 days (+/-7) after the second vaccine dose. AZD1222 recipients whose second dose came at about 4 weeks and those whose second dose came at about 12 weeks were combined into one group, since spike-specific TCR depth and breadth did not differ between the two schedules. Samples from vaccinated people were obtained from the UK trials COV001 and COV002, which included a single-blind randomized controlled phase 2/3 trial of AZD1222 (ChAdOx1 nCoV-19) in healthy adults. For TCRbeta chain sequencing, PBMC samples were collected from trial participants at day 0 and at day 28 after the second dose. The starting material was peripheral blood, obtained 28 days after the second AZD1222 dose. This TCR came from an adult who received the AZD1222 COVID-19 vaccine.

The nucleotide sequence reads TGTGCCAGCAGTTTATCGACACCGGGGAGGGGTGAAGCTTTCTTT. It translates as CASSLSTPGRGEAFF. This sequence uses TRBV28 and TRBJ1-1; the D gene is perhaps TRBD1, from 5 matching bases. According to the germline V gene, CDR1 reads MDHEN and CDR2 reads SYDVKM. The CDR3 runs 15 amino acids, cysteine and phenylalanine included. The sequence is cut down to CDR3 DNA, 45 bases in frame from base 1. Cut back by 1 base and 7 bases, the V and J ends lie 16 bases apart.